These 18 T cell receptor beta chains originate from one sample sequenced in a study of blood T cell repertoires in COVID-19. The method was immunoSEQ multiplex PCR; TCRdb's version includes in-frame clones alone and lacks a portion of them. The table has 45,000 to 60,000 clones, roughly 87% seen once. The sequencing sample was made of peripheral blood. The receptors shown here come from a woman in her sixties with acute or convalescent COVID-19.

V and J are TRBV2 and TRBJ1-5; D remains unclear. The ends were cut back, 4 bases at V and 5 bases at J, with 9 bases in the middle. The CDR3 runs to 13 residues. The V gene's germline CDR1 is SNHLY and CDR2 FYNNEI. CDR3: CASSAEDYQPQHF. CDR3 bases: TGTGCCAGCAGTGCAGAGGACTATCAGCCCCAGCATTTT. Full variable domain (remainder filled in from reference TRBV2 and TRBJ1-5): EPEVTQTPSHQVTQMGQEVILRCVPISNHLYFYWYRQILGQKVEFLVSFYNNEISEKSEIFDDQFSVERPDGSNFTLKIRSTKLEDSAMYFCASSAEDYQPQHFGDGTRLSIL.

The chain uses TRBV6-5 and TRBJ1-1; TRBD1 matches at 7 bases. After removal of 0 bases from V and 1 base from J, the junction contained 2 bases not matched to a gene. This CDR3 is 15 amino acids long. Germline V gives CDR1 MNHEY, CDR2 SVGAGI. CDR3 protein: CASSYSYRGNTEAFF. The CDR3 nucleotides are TGTGCCAGCAGTTACTCTTACAGGGGGAACACTGAAGCTTTCTTT.

The chain links TRBV7-2 to TRBJ2-3; 8 bases map to TRBD2. Looked up from germline, CDR1 is SGHTA and CDR2 is FQGNSA. With V trimmed by 5 bases and J by 1 base, 8 bases remained unmatched. CDR3 length: 16 amino acids. The CDR3 bases are TGTGCCAGCAGCCCTACTCGGGGGGGAGGCACAGATACGCAGTATTTT. Translating gives CASSPTRGGGTDTQYF.

This clone has more than one count but fewer than ten. This chain uses TRBV28 with TRBJ2-7, with 8 positions matching TRBD2. Unmatched junction bases numbered 15, after V lost 7 bases and J lost 7 bases. There are 15 residues in the CDR3. Looked up from germline, CDR1 is MDHEN and CDR2 is SYDVKM. CDR3 in amino acids: CASTSAGGGSWEQYF. The CDR3 nucleotides are TGTGCCAGCACCTCTGCGGGGGGCGGTTCGTGGGAGCAGTACTTC.

This clone showed up just once. The CDR3 here is CASSQVVGGNEQFF. Here the CDR3 DNA reads TGTGCCAGCAGCCAAGTGGTCGGGGGCAATGAGCAGTTCTTC. The V and J genes are TRBV3-1 (or the pseudogene TRBV3-2) and TRBJ2-1; tentatively, D is TRBD2 (6 bases). The CDR3 has 14 amino acids. V was trimmed by 1 base and J by 6 bases, leaving 10 bases between them. Germline V gene sequence: CDR1 LGHDT, CDR2 YNNKEL (reference sequence).

This clone was seen just once. This rearrangement joins TRBV7-9 to TRBJ1-6; D is uncertain. In germline, CDR1 is SEHNR, CDR2 FQNEAQ (reference sequence). CDR3 length equals 13 residues. Trimming took off 3 bases at V and 9 bases at J, with 9 bases between the two ends. The CDR3 protein is CASSLTRSSPLHF. In DNA form, the CDR3 reads TGTGCCAGCAGCTTGACCAGGTCTTCACCCCTCCACTTT.

The chain uses TRBV30 and TRBJ1-3; D remains unclear. The V and J ends lost 7 bases and 1 base respectively, with 11 bases between them. Germline CDR1 reads GTSNPN; CDR2 reads SVGIG (reference sequence). The CDR3 consists of 13 residues. In DNA, the CDR3 is TGTGCCTCGAAACAGATTTCTGGAAACACCATATATTTT. This sequence encodes CASKQISGNTIYF.

The chain employs TRBV5-1 and TRBJ2-5; tentatively, D is TRBD2 (7 bases). The CDR3 totals 15 residues. The V end lost 0 bases, the J end lost 3 bases, and 12 bases lay between the germline ends. Per the germline V gene, CDR1 is SGHRS and CDR2 is YFSETQ. CDR3 in amino acids: CASSLVAGAKETQYF. The CDR3 bases are TGCGCCAGCAGCTTGGTTGCGGGGGCCAAAGAGACCCAGTACTTC. The entire variable domain, with the rest obtained from reference TRBV5-1 and TRBJ2-5, is as follows: KAGVTQTPRYLIKTRGQQVTLSCSPISGHRSVSWYQQTPGQGLQFLFEYFSETQRNKGNFPGRFSGRQFSNSRSEMNVSTLELGDSALYLCASSLVAGAKETQYFGPGTRLLVL.

This sequence joins TRBV6-1 and TRBJ1-6; no clear D gene. Germline CDR1 MNHNS, CDR2 SASEGT. Trimming removed 3 bases from V and 0 bases from J, with 9 bases in between. The CDR3 consists of 16 residues. CDR3 in amino acids: CASSDSVSSYNSPLHF. Here the CDR3 DNA reads TGTGCCAGCAGTGACAGCGTGAGCTCCTATAATTCACCCCTCCACTTT.

The chain links TRBV14 to TRBJ2-5, with 11 bases fitting TRBD2. The trim removed 9 bases at V and 4 bases at J, leaving 7 bases unmatched. The CDR3 contains 14 residues. Germline V gene lookup returns CDR1 SGHDN and CDR2 FVKESK. CDR3 coding DNA: TGTGCCAGTCGAAATAGCGGGAGGGGAGAGACCCAGTACTTC. This sequence encodes CASRNSGRGETQYF.

This chain connects TRBV6-6 to TRBJ1-2, with D perhaps TRBD1 (5 bases). Looked up from germline, CDR1 is MNHNY and CDR2 is SVGAGI (reference sequence). The CDR3 has 16 residues. Trimming removed 4 bases at V and 4 bases at J, with 19 bases between. The CDR3, as DNA: TGTGCCAGCAGTTCAAGGGACGGGAGTGGGGGCTATGGCTACACCTTC. Translating gives CASSSRDGSGGYGYTF.

The chain has TRBV2 and TRBJ2-2; 8 nucleotides align to TRBD1. This CDR3 is built from 15 residues. After removal of 7 bases from V and 3 bases from J, the junction contained 7 bases not matched to a gene. CDR1 and CDR2 from the germline V gene are SNHLY and FYNNEI. CDR3 protein: CASIGDRTDTGELFF. CDR3 nucleotide sequence: TGTGCCAGCATTGGGGACAGGACGGACACCGGGGAGCTGTTTTTT.

The chain is built from TRBV19 and TRBJ1-5; 9 bases map to TRBD1. With V trimmed by 5 bases and J by 0 bases, 5 bases remained unmatched. This CDR3 comprises 16 residues. The germline gives CDR1 LNHDA, CDR2 SQIVND (reference sequence). The CDR3 sequence: CASSSGTGSSNQPQHF. The CDR3 region has the DNA TGTGCCAGTAGTTCGGGGACAGGGAGTAGCAATCAGCCCCAGCATTTT.

The chain carries TRBV9 and TRBJ2-5; D may be TRBD1 (5 bases). This CDR3 spans 13 amino acids. Trimming pared 5 bases from V and 2 bases from J, leaving 10 bases between. CDR1 and CDR2 (germline): SGDLS, YYNGEE. The CDR3 loop is CASSIDSQETQYF. As DNA, the CDR3 is TGTGCCAGCAGTATCGACAGTCAAGAGACCCAGTACTTC. Supplemented by reference TRBV9 and TRBJ2-5, the full variable domain reads DSGVTQTPKHLITATGQRVTLRCSPRSGDLSVYWYQQSLDQGLQFLIQYYNGEERAKGNILERFSAQQFPDLHSELNLSSLELGDSALYFCASSIDSQETQYFGPGTRLLVL.

The chain combines TRBV5-8 with TRBJ2-1; the match to TRBD1 covers 8 bases. CDR3 length: 15 amino acids. The germline V gene has CDR1 SGHTS and CDR2 YDEGEE. With V trimmed by 4 bases and J by 5 bases, 8 bases remained unmatched. CDR3 residues: CASSRRDRGDNEQFF. The CDR3 DNA reads as TGTGCCAGCAGCCGACGAGACAGGGGTGACAATGAGCAGTTCTTC.

V is TRBV28 and J is TRBJ1-2; D is perhaps TRBD1 (6 bases). The CDR3 length is 12 residues. The germline gives CDR1 MDHEN, CDR2 SYDVKM. Trimming took off 5 bases at V and 9 bases at J, with 13 bases between the two ends. This CDR3 reads CASSTGSLSYTF. The DNA for the CDR3 is TGTGCCAGCAGTACAGGGTCCTTGAGCTACACCTTC.

The chain carries TRBV5-1 and TRBJ2-2; the D gene is possibly TRBD2 (5 bases). Trimming took 0 bases from V and 2 from J, leaving 8 bases between them. Germline V CDR1 and CDR2: SGHRS, YFSETQ. CDR3 length: 15 amino acids. CDR3 nucleotide sequence: TGCGCCAGCAGCTTGGCCGGGGTTAACACCGGGGAGCTGTTTTTT. Translating it yields CASSLAGVNTGELFF.

Concerning this clone: One end of the junction varies from germline; a read error may be responsible. The chain joins TRBV29-1 to TRBJ2-5; TRBD2 is a possible D gene (6 bases). The length of the CDR3 is 10 residues. Germline V lookup: CDR1 SQVTM, CDR2 ANQGSEA. The CDR3 sequence is CSVEGGEHHF. DNA of the CDR3: TGCAGCGTTGAAGGCGGGGAGCATCACTTC. The full variable domain, rest sourced from reference TRBV29-1 and TRBJ2-5, is SAVISQKPSRDICQRGTSLTIQCQVDSQVTMMFWYRQQPGQSLTLIATANQGSEATYESGFVIDKFPISRPNLTFSTLTVSNMSPEDSSIYLCSVEGGEHHFGPGTRLLVL.